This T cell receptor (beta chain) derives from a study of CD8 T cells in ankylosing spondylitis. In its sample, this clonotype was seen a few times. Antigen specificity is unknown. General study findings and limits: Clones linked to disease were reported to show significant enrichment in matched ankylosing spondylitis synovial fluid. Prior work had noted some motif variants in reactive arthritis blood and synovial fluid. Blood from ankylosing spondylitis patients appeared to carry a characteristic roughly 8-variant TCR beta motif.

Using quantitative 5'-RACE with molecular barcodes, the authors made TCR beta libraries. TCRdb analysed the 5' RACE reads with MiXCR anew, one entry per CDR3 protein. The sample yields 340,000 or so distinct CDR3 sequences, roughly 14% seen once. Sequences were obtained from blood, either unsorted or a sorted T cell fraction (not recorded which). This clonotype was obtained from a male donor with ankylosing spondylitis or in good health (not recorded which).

The CDR3 reads CASSLGDGTGGLNEQFF. The DNA of the CDR3 is TGCGCCAGCAGTCTAGGGGACGGGACAGGGGGCCTAAATGAGCAGTTCTTC. The chain joins TRBV4-1 to TRBJ2-1; TRBD1 aligns across 12 bases. This CDR3 spans 17 amino acids. V was clipped by 6 bases and J by 7 bases; unmatched bases: 13. Germline CDR1 is MGHRA and CDR2 is YSYEKL.